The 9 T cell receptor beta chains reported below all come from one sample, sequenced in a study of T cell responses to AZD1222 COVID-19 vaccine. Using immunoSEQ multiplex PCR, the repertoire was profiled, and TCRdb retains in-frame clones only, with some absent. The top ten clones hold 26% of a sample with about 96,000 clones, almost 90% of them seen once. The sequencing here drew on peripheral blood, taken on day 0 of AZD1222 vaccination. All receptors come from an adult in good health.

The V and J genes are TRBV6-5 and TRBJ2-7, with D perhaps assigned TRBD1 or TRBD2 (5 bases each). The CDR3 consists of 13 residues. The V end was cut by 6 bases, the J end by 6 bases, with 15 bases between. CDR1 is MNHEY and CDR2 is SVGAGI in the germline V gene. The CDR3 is CASSDLTRGEQYF. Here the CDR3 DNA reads TGTGCCAGCAGCGATCTTACGAGGGGCGAGCAGTACTTC.

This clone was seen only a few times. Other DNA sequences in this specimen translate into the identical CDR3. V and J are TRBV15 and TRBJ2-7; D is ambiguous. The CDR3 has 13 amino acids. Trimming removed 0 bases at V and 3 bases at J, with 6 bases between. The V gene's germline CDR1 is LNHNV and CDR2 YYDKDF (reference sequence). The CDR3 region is CATSRDPGYEQYF. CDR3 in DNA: TGTGCCACCAGCAGAGATCCTGGCTACGAGCAGTACTTC.

The CDR3 DNA follows: TGTGCCAGCCACAATCAGGGGGCGGGGAACACCGGGGAGCTGTTTTTT. This gives the protein CASHNQGAGNTGELFF. This chain links TRBV7-3 with TRBJ2-2; 8 positions agree with TRBD1. The CDR3 runs 16 residues. With V trimmed by 8 bases and J by 1 base, 9 bases remained unmatched. CDR1 is SGHTA and CDR2 is FQGTGA in the germline V gene.

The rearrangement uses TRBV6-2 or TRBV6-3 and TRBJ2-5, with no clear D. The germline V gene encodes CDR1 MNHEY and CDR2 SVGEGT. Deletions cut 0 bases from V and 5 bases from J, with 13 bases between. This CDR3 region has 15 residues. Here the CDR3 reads CASSYSPVSSETQYF. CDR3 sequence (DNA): TGTGCCAGCAGTTACTCTCCCGTGAGCTCGGAGACCCAGTACTTC.

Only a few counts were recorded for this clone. Written as DNA, the CDR3 is TGTGCCAGCAGTTTATGGAGGTTAGGGGAAAATCCTAGGGGGGAGACCCAGTACTTC. Its protein is CASSLWRLGENPRGETQYF. The chain recombines TRBV28 with TRBJ2-5, with D possibly TRBD1 on 6 matching bases. CDR1 and CDR2 (germline): MDHEN, SYDVKM. V lost 0 bases, J lost 5 bases, and 25 bases lay in between. The CDR3 has 19 residues.

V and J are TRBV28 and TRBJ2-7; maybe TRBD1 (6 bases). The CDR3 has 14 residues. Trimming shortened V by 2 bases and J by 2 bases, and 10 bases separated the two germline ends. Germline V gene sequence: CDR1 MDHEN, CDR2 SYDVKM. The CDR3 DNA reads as TGTGCCAGCAGTTTAAGTGACAGGACCTACGAGCAGTACTTC. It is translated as CASSLSDRTYEQYF.

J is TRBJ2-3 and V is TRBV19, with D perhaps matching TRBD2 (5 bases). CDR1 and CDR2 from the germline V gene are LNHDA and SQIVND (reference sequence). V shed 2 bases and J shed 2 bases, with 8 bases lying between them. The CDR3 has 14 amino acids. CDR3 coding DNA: TGTGCCAGTAGTATATCCGGACTCACAGATACGCAGTATTTT. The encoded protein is CASSISGLTDTQYF.

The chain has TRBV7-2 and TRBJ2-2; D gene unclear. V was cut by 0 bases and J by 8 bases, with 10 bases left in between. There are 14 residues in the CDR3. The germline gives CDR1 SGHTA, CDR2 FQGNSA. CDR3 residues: CASSLAARRGELFF. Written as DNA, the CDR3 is TGTGCCAGCAGCTTAGCGGCCAGACGAGGGGAGCTGTTTTTT.

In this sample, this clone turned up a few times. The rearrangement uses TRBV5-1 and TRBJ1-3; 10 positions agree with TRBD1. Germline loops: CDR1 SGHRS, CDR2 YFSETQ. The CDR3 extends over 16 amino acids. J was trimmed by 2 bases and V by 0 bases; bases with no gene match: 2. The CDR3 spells CASSLGGQGTGNTIYF. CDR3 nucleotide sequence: TGCGCCAGCAGCTTGGGGGGACAGGGGACTGGAAACACCATATATTTT. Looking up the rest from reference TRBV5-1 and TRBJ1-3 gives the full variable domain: KAGVTQTPRYLIKTRGQQVTLSCSPISGHRSVSWYQQTPGQGLQFLFEYFSETQRNKGNFPGRFSGRQFSNSRSEMNVSTLELGDSALYLCASSLGGQGTGNTIYFGEGSWLTVV.